These T cell receptor beta chains were read from a single sample in a study of blood T cell repertoires in COVID-19. Data came from immunoSEQ multiplex PCR; TCRdb stores just in-frame clones and leaves some out. The profile shows some 340,000 clones, 83% of them singletons. Sequenced material: peripheral blood. The receptors stem from a young man with active or convalescent COVID-19. Both conserved end residues are part of each CDR3. The D gene is left open where the match is weak. A clone size is listed for some rows: how often the clone was seen (once, few, many), or a class if it is expanded.

NA,TRBJ2-2,NA,TRBV11-3,CASSLEGAGTGELFF,TGTGCCAGCAGCTTAGAAGGTGCGGGCACCGGGGAGCTGTTTTTT
NA,TRBJ1-3,NA,TRBV2,CASSEDAGSGNTIYF,TGTGCCAGCAGTGAAGATGCAGGGTCTGGAAACACCATATATTTT
few,TRBJ1-1,NA,TRBV7-2,CASRPAGKATEAFF,TGTGCCAGCAGGCCCGCAGGGAAAGCCACTGAAGCTTTCTTT
NA,TRBJ2-5,NA,TRBV30,CAWSVFGLQTQYF,TGTGCCTGGAGTGTTTTTGGGCTACAGACCCAGTACTTC
many,TRBJ2-7,TRBD2,TRBV15,CATSEQLAGGPHEQYF,TGTGCCACCAGCGAGCAGTTGGCGGGAGGGCCCCACGAGCAGTACTTC
NA,TRBJ2-2,TRBD1,TRBV7-8,CASSFATGGTGELFF,TGTGCCAGCAGCTTTGCGACAGGGGGAACCGGGGAGCTGTTTTTT
few,TRBJ2-1,TRBD2,TRBV19,CASSSAGDYNEQFF,TGTGCCAGTAGCTCAGCGGGGGACTACAATGAGCAGTTCTTC
NA,TRBJ2-2,NA,TRBV9,CASSVHGGGVGTGELFF,TGTGCCAGCAGCGTACATGGTGGTGGAGTGGGCACCGGGGAGCTGTTTTTT
NA,TRBJ1-4,NA,TRBV28,CASSWPGTNEKLFF,TGTGCCAGTAGTTGGCCAGGAACTAATGAAAAACTGTTTTTT
NA,TRBJ1-2,TRBD1,TRBV3-1/TRBV3-2,CASSQHKQDRGYGYTF,TGTGCCAGCAGCCAGCACAAACAAGACAGGGGATATGGCTACACCTTC
NA,TRBJ2-7,NA,TRBV7-9,CASSSPQTGTYEQYF,TGTGCCAGCAGCTCCCCACAGACGGGGACCTACGAGCAGTACTTC
NA,TRBJ2-5,TRBD2,TRBV13,CASSSTSGGFQETQYF,TGTGCCAGCAGCTCGACTAGCGGGGGGTTCCAAGAGACCCAGTACTTC
NA,TRBJ2-2,TRBD2,TRBV6-4,CASSDQTSGGGELFF,TGTGCCAGCAGTGACCAGACTAGCGGAGGCGGGGAGCTGTTTTTT
NA,TRBJ2-1,NA,TRBV7-3,CASSFSTPYNEQFF,TGTGCCAGCAGCTTCTCGACTCCCTACAATGAGCAGTTCTTC
NA,TRBJ2-7,TRBD1,TRBV28,CASSFPSGTGLSLSSYEQYF,TGTGCCAGCAGTTTCCCGTCCGGGACAGGGTTATCCCTGAGCTCCTACGAGCAGTACTTC
NA,TRBJ2-7,NA,TRBV7-6,CASTQNPATGSYEQYF,TGTGCCAGCACCCAAAATCCCGCGACAGGATCCTACGAGCAGTACTTC
NA,TRBJ1-4,TRBD1,TRBV4-3,CASSQDRQGKLFF,TGCGCCAGCAGCCAAGATAGACAGGGGAAACTGTTTTTT
NA,TRBJ2-7,NA,TRBV10-3,CAISDIRRRVWYDYEQYF,TGTGCCATCAGTGATATTAGGCGCCGGGTTTGGTACGACTACGAGCAGTACTTC
NA,TRBJ1-3,NA,TRBV28,CASLYENTIYF,TGTGCCAGTCTATACGAGAACACCATATATTTT
NA,TRBJ2-1,NA,TRBV7-6,CASSLRLDRPNEQFF,TGTGCCAGCAGCTTACGGCTAGACCGTCCCAATGAGCAGTTCTTC
once,TRBJ2-7,TRBD2,TRBV2,CASTSGSYEQYF,TGTGCCAGCACTAGCGGGTCCTACGAGCAGTACTTC
NA,TRBJ1-2,NA,TRBV2,CASGQGNYGYTF,TGTGCCAGCGGGCAGGGAAACTATGGCTACACCTTC
NA,TRBJ1-2,NA,TRBV15,CATSRSNRIYGYTF,TGTGCCACCAGCCGATCAAACAGGATCTATGGCTACACCTTC
NA,TRBJ1-1,NA,TRBV7-2,CASSRRQAFPPEAFF,TGTGCCAGCAGCAGAAGACAGGCCTTCCCCCCTGAAGCTTTCTTT
NA,TRBJ2-6,NA,TRBV28,CASSLARYSRGANVLTF,TGTGCCAGCAGTTTAGCCCGCTACAGCAGGGGGGCCAACGTCCTGACTTTC
NA,TRBJ2-7,TRBD1,TRBV19,CASSMAGTGYEQYF,TGTGCCAGTAGTATGGCCGGGACAGGCTACGAGCAGTACTTC
NA,TRBJ2-7,NA,TRBV19,CASSIERKREQYF,TGTGCCAGTAGTATTGAAAGGAAGCGCGAGCAGTACTTC
NA,TRBJ2-5,TRBD1,TRBV6-1,CASSEQGAETQYF,TGTGCCAGCAGTGAACAGGGGGCCGAGACCCAGTACTTC
NA,TRBJ2-2,NA,TRBV5-1,CASSLRTGTNTGELFF,TGCGCCAGCAGCTTAAGGACCGGGACAAACACCGGGGAGCTGTTTTTT
NA,TRBJ1-2,TRBD1,TRBV28,CASSRGPRGNYGYTF,TGTGCCAGCAGCCGGGGGCCCAGGGGGAACTATGGCTACACCTTC
NA,TRBJ2-3,TRBD2,TRBV4-2,CASSQEATAGDTDTQYF,TGTGCCAGCAGCCAAGAAGCGACAGCGGGGGACACAGATACGCAGTATTTT
NA,TRBJ1-6,NA,TRBV9,CASSVGGSSYNSPLHF,TGTGCCAGCAGCGTGGGGGGGTCCTCCTATAATTCACCCCTCCACTTT
few,TRBJ1-6,NA,TRBV7-8,CASSLAPQGRNSPLHF,TGTGCCAGCAGCTTAGCGCCACAGGGAAGAAATTCACCCCTCCACTTT
NA,TRBJ1-2,TRBD1,TRBV5-4,CASSANRGYNYGYTF,TGTGCCAGCAGCGCGAACAGGGGCTATAACTATGGCTACACCTTC
once,TRBJ2-7,NA,TRBV12-3/TRBV12-4,CASSFEGDEQYF,TGTGCCAGCAGTTTTGAAGGAGACGAGCAGTACTTC
NA,TRBJ1-4,TRBD1,TRBV5-6,CASSALDRVVEKLFF,TGTGCCAGCAGCGCCCTGGACAGGGTGGTAGAAAAACTGTTTTTT
NA,TRBJ1-1,NA,TRBV5-4,CASSLQGFWITEAFF,TGTGCCAGCAGCCTACAGGGATTTTGGATCACTGAAGCTTTCTTT
NA,TRBJ1-2,TRBD1,TRBV7-9,CASSPRDSYGYTF,TGTGCCAGCAGCCCCCGGGACAGTTATGGCTACACCTTC
NA,TRBJ1-2,TRBD1,TRBV6-5,CASSYSIRTGVYGYTF,TGTGCCAGCAGTTACTCGATACGGACAGGGGTCTATGGCTACACCTTC
NA,TRBJ1-2,NA,TRBV2,CASSEASVSLWGYTF,TGTGCCAGCAGTGAAGCATCCGTCAGTTTATGGGGCTACACCTTC
few,TRBJ1-6,NA,TRBV27,CASSSHHNSPLHF,TGTGCCAGCAGTTCACATCATAATTCACCCCTCCACTTT
NA,TRBJ2-1,TRBD2,TRBV3-1/TRBV3-2,CASSPRLAGDEQFF,TGTGCCAGCAGCCCCCGACTAGCTGGGGATGAGCAGTTCTTC
NA,TRBJ1-6,NA,TRBV10-3,CAISEMSGGLDNSPLHF,TGTGCCATCAGTGAGATGAGCGGTGGGCTTGATAATTCACCCCTCCACTTT
NA,TRBJ1-4,TRBD1,TRBV4-1,CATNDRGGEKLFF,TGCGCCACCAACGACAGGGGGGGTGAAAAACTGTTTTTT
NA,TRBJ1-2,NA,TRBV7-2,CASSLQGGVPGDGYTF,TGTGCCAGCAGCCTGCAGGGAGGGGTGCCGGGGGATGGCTACACCTTC
NA,TRBJ1-1,NA,TRBV9,CASSAYPGIRTEAFF,TGTGCCAGCAGCGCATATCCAGGGATTCGCACTGAAGCTTTCTTT
few,TRBJ2-1,NA,TRBV4-2,CASSQDIRGRVHNEQFF,TGTGCCAGCAGCCAAGATATAAGGGGGAGGGTCCACAATGAGCAGTTCTTC
NA,TRBJ1-5,NA,TRBV4-2,CASSHSFAGSNQPQHF,TGTGCCAGCAGCCACTCCTTCGCCGGGAGCAATCAGCCCCAGCATTTT
few,TRBJ1-4,TRBD1,TRBV7-2,CASSSGTGTEKLFF,TGTGCCAGCAGCTCCGGGACAGGGACCGAAAAACTGTTTTTT
NA,TRBJ2-1,TRBD2,TRBV7-3,CASSLASGREYEQFF,TGTGCCAGCAGCCTCGCTAGCGGGAGGGAATATGAGCAGTTCTTC
NA,TRBJ2-5,NA,TRBV3-1/TRBV3-2,CASSQTLAQETQYF,TGTGCCAGCAGCCAAACCCTGGCCCAGGAGACCCAGTACTTC
NA,TRBJ2-3,NA,TRBV11-1,CASSLEVAQTQYF,TGTGCCAGCAGCTTAGAGGTGGCACAGACGCAGTATTTT
NA,TRBJ1-4,NA,TRBV19,CASSSQGTNEKLFF,TGTGCCAGTAGTTCCCAGGGAACTAATGAAAAACTGTTTTTT
NA,TRBJ2-4,NA,TRBV7-2,CASSPGLLAKNIQYF,TGTGCCAGCAGTCCGGGATTACTAGCCAAAAACATTCAGTACTTC